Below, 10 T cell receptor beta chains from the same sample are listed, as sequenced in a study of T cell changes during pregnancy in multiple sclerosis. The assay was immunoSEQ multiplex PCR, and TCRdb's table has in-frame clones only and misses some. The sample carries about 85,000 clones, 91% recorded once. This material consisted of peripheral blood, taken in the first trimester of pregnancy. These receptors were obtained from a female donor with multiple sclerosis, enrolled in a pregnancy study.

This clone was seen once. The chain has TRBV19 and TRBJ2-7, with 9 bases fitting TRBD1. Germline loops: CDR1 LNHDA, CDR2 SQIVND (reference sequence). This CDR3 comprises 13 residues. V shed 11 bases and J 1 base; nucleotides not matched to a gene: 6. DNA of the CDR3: TGTGCCTCAGGACAGGGGTCGTCCTACGAGCAGTACTTC. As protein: CASGQGSSYEQYF.

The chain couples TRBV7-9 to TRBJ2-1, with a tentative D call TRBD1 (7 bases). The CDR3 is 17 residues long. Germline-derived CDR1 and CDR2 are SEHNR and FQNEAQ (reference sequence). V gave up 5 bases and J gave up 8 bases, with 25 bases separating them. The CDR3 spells CASSPPWGDSPRDEQFF. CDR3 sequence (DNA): TGTGCCAGCAGCCCCCCCTGGGGGGACAGCCCTCGGGATGAGCAGTTCTTC.

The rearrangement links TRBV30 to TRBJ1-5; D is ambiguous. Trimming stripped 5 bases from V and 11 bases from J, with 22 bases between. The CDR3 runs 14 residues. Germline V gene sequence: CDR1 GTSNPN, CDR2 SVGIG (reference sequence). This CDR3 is CAWGSTIRGSAQHF. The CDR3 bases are TGTGCCTGGGGGTCGACAATCCGGGGTTCAGCCCAGCATTTT.

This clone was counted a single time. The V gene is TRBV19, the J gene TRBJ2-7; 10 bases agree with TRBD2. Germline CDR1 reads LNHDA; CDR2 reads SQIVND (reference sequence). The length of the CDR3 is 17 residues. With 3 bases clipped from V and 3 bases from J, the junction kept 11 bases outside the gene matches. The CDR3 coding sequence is TGTGCCAGTAGTATGCTCTCTAGCGGGGGAGCCTTCTACGAGCAGTACTTC. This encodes CASSMLSSGGAFYEQYF.

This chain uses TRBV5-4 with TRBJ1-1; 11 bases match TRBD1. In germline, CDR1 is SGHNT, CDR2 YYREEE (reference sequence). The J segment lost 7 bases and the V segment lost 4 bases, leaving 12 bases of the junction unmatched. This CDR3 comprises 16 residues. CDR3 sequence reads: CASSDRDRGLGGEAFF. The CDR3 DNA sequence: TGTGCCAGCAGCGACCGGGACAGGGGGTTGGGTGGTGAAGCTTTCTTT.

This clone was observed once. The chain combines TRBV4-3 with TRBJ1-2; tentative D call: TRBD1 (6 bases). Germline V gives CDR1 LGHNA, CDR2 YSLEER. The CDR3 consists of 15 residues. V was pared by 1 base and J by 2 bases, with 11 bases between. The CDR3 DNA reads TGCGCCAGCAGCCAAGTTCCGGGGGGCAACTATGGCTACACCTTC. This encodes CASSQVPGGNYGYTF.

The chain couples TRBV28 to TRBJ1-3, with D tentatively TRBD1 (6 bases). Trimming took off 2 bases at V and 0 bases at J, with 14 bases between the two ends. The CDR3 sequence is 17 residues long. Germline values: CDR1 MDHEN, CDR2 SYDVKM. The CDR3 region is CASSLRGGRSSGNTIYF. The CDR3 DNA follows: TGTGCCAGCAGTTTAAGGGGGGGCCGTAGCTCTGGAAACACCATATATTTT.

DNA of the CDR3: TGTGCCAGCAGCTCACAGGGGGCTCTGGTCGAGCAGTACTTC. Translating it yields CASSSQGALVEQYF. The chain joins TRBV7-2 to TRBJ2-7; 9 positions agree with TRBD1. The trim removed 4 bases at V and 6 bases at J, leaving 7 bases unmatched. CDR3 size: 14 residues. The V gene's germline CDR1 is SGHTA and CDR2 FQGNSA.

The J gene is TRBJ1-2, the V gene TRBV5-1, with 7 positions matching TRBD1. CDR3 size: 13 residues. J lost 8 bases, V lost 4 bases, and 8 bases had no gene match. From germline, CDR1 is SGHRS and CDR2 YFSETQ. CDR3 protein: CASSANQGVGYTF. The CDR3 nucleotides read TGCGCCAGCAGCGCGAATCAGGGGGTCGGCTACACCTTC.

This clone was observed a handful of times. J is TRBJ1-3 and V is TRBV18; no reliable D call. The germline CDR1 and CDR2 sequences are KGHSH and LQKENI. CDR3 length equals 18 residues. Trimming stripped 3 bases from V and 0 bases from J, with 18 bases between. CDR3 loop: CASSPLSLQSCSGNTIYF. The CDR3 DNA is TGTGCCAGCTCACCTCTTTCGCTACAGAGTTGCTCTGGAAACACCATATATTTT.